These 18 T cell receptor beta chains came from one sample sequenced in a study of T cell repertoires in cytomegalovirus infection. These receptors lack a known antigen. TCRdb passed the reads through MiXCR, listing each CDR3 protein once. The sample yields about 900,000 distinct CDR3 sequences, around 32% seen once. Sequencing used cultured CD8+ T cells from PBMCs, obtained from culture after CMV antigen stimulation. These receptors were taken from a human donor in good health (CMV status not recorded). Some clones in this sample may be carry-over from other donors' samples.

The chain joins TRBV7-6 to TRBJ1-5, with 7 nucleotides matching TRBD1. V dropped 4 bases and J dropped 3; count of bases not matched to a gene: 6. CDR3 length: 15 residues. Germline V gene sequence: CDR1 SGHVS, CDR2 FNYEAQ. CDR3 DNA sequence: TGTGCCAGCAGCTCACGGGACAGCCCCAATCAGCCCCAGCATTTT. Its protein product is CASSSRDSPNQPQHF. The full variable domain, rest sourced from reference TRBV7-6 and TRBJ1-5, is GAGVSQSPRYKVTKRGQDVALRCDPISGHVSLYWYRQALGQGPEFLTYFNYEAQQDKSGLPNDRFSAERPEGSISTLTIQRTEQRDSAMYRCASSSRDSPNQPQHFGDGTRLSIL.

This clonotype was counted at least ten times. The V call is TRBV7-8, the J call TRBJ1-2, with 9 positions matching TRBD1. CDR3 length: 19 residues. The ends lost 7 bases at V and 4 bases at J; junction bases unmatched: 22. Germline V gene data show CDR1 as SGHVS and CDR2 as FQNEAQ. The CDR3 spells CASKPGRAWDREYGYGYTF. In nucleotides, the CDR3 is TGTGCCAGCAAACCGGGGCGTGCCTGGGACAGGGAGTACGGCTATGGCTACACCTTC.

This clonotype has a handful of counts. The J gene is TRBJ2-7, the V gene TRBV7-6, with D hard to call. Trimming cost V 7 bases and J 2 bases, with 15 bases left between them. Germline V gene lookup returns CDR1 SGHVS and CDR2 FNYEAQ. The CDR3 is made up of 14 amino acids. CDR3 region: CASTPTAAPYEQYF. CDR3 DNA: TGTGCCAGCACCCCCACCGCGGCTCCCTACGAGCAGTACTTC.

Many counts were recorded for this clonotype. V and J are TRBV6-5 and TRBJ2-3; TRBD1 aligns across 8 bases. J lost 2 bases, V lost 0 bases, and 1 base had no gene match. The CDR3 consists of 15 residues. Germline lookup yields CDR1 MNHEY and CDR2 SVGAGI. The CDR3 region has the DNA TGTGCCAGCAGTTACTCGGACAGGGCCACAGATACGCAGTATTTT. Translation: CASSYSDRATDTQYF.

The CDR3 coding sequence is TGTGCCAGCAGCGGGGGACAGGCCTACCCGACTGGGGCCCAAGAGACCCAGTACTTC. Amino acids: CASSGGQAYPTGAQETQYF. The rearrangement links TRBV7-3 to TRBJ2-5, with 8 nucleotides matching TRBD1. The CDR3 is made up of 19 amino acids. Germline assignment: CDR1 SGHTA and CDR2 FQGTGA. The V gene end was trimmed by 5 bases and the J gene end by 1 base; junction bases not matched to a gene: 18.

This clonotype is a singleton in its sample. The CDR3, as DNA: TGTGCCAGTGGGGACAGGGCACGCGGGGCCAACGTCCTGACTTTC. Residues: CASGDRARGANVLTF. The chain couples TRBV25-1 to TRBJ2-6; 9 nucleotides line up with TRBD1. With 9 bases clipped from V and 4 bases from J, the junction kept 7 bases outside the gene matches. The CDR3 runs 15 residues. CDR1 and CDR2 from the germline V gene are MGHDK and SYGVNS. Looking up the rest from reference TRBV25-1 and TRBJ2-6 gives the full variable domain: EADIYQTPRYLVIGTGKKITLECSQTMGHDKMYWYQQDPGMELHLIHYSYGVNSTEKGDLSSESTVSRIRTEHFPLTLESARPSHTSQYLCASGDRARGANVLTFGAGSRLTVL.

The V call is TRBV7-9, the J call TRBJ2-2, with TRBD1 identical over 8 bases. The germline CDR1 and CDR2 sequences are SEHNR and FQNEAQ (reference sequence). The CDR3 extends over 16 amino acids. J lost 3 bases, V lost 10 bases, and 13 bases had no gene match. The CDR3 region has the DNA TGTGCCACCCCCGGAATGGACAGGGTTCACACCGGGGAGCTGTTTTTT. This gives the protein CATPGMDRVHTGELFF.

The chain joins TRBV6-6 to TRBJ2-1, with 8 positions matching TRBD2. The CDR3 is 14 amino acids. Trimming cost V 2 bases and J 6 bases; bases outside gene matches: 3. The germline V gene encodes CDR1 MNHNY and CDR2 SVGAGI (reference sequence). The CDR3 bases are TGTGCCAGCAGTTACCCCGGGACTAGCAATGAGCAGTTCTTC. Its translation: CASSYPGTSNEQFF.

This clonotype was recorded at least ten times. The chain links TRBV6-1 to TRBJ1-2; maybe TRBD1 (5 bases). The CDR3 spans 14 residues. The V and J ends lost 11 bases and 8 bases respectively, with 24 bases between them. Germline CDR1 is MNHNS and CDR2 is SASEGT. In DNA form, the CDR3 reads TGTGCCGCCTACATCCACGGGGGAGGTTGGGGCTACACCTTC. It yields the protein CAAYIHGGGWGYTF.

This clonotype was observed a handful of times. The V gene is TRBV27, the J gene TRBJ1-2, with unresolved D. Germline CDR1 reads MNHEY; CDR2 reads SMNVEV (reference sequence). V lost 5 bases, J lost 5 bases, and 9 bases lay in between. The CDR3 is 12 amino acids. The CDR3 DNA follows: TGTGCCAGCAGTCGGCGAGGGTATGGCTACACCTTC. Translation gives CASSRRGYGYTF.

The chain uses TRBV10-3 and TRBJ2-7; 7 nucleotides line up with TRBD1. The CDR3 sequence is 13 residues long. Trimming removed 3 bases from V and 3 bases from J; junction bases left unmatched: 2. In germline, CDR1 is ENHRY, CDR2 SYGVKD. CDR3 loop: CAISEGGGYEQYF. CDR3 sequence (DNA): TGTGCCATCAGTGAAGGGGGCGGCTACGAGCAGTACTTC.

V is TRBV12-3 or TRBV12-4 and J is TRBJ1-4; 8 nucleotides line up with TRBD1. This CDR3 spans 18 amino acids. The ends lost 6 bases at V and 0 bases at J; junction bases unmatched: 12. The CDR3 nucleotides are TGTGCCAGCAGGACTGACGGGACAGGCGCTACAACTAATGAAAAACTGTTTTTT. It encodes CASRTDGTGATTNEKLFF.

This chain joins TRBV11-1 and TRBJ2-3, with D possibly being TRBD1 (6 bases). Germline V gives CDR1 SGHAT, CDR2 FQDESV (reference sequence). V was shortened by 2 bases and J by 2 bases, with 14 bases between the two germline ends. The CDR3 consists of 16 residues. CDR3 in DNA: TGTGCCAGCAGCTTACGCCCGACAGGATACACAGATACGCAGTATTTT. Protein product: CASSLRPTGYTDTQYF.

This clonotype has a count of ten or more. The chain employs TRBV7-9 and TRBJ2-2; D remains ambiguous. This CDR3 has 20 amino acids. The ends were cut back, 4 bases at V and 0 bases at J, with 24 bases in the middle. The germline gives CDR1 SEHNR, CDR2 FQNEAQ (reference sequence). Written as DNA, the CDR3 is TGTGCCAGCAGCTCCCCGGGCCTTTCCCTTTTGCCCGCGAACACCGGGGAGCTGTTTTTT. It codes for CASSSPGLSLLPANTGELFF.

J is TRBJ1-2 and V is TRBV11-2; 10 positions match TRBD1. The CDR3 contains 14 residues. The V gene's germline CDR1 is SGHAT and CDR2 FQNNGV. The junction had 6 bases not matched to a gene; V was cut back by 4 bases and J by 7 bases. This CDR3 is CASSSRQGAVGYTF. The CDR3 DNA follows: TGTGCCAGCAGCTCCCGACAGGGGGCGGTTGGCTACACCTTC.

This clonotype was detected ten times or more. The junction differs from germline at one of its ends, possibly a read error. V and J are TRBV7-7 and TRBJ2-6; D gene ambiguous. The CDR3 contains 14 residues. From germline, CDR1 is SSHAT and CDR2 FNYEAQ (reference sequence). CDR3 amino acids: CASSSTPGANVLTF. Written as DNA, the CDR3 is TGTGCTAGCAGCTCGACACCTGGGGCCAACGTCCTGACTTTC.

Concerning this clonotype: A much larger clone lies a single base off, so this may be a read error. The rearrangement links TRBV7-6 to TRBJ1-3, with D possibly TRBD1 on 6 matching bases. The V gene's germline CDR1 is SGHVS and CDR2 FNYEAQ. The CDR3 spans 17 residues. This CDR3 reads CVSSPRTALLSGNTIYF. The CDR3 DNA reads as TGTGTCAGCAGCCCCCGGACAGCACTCCTCTCTGGAAACACCATATATTTT.

The rearrangement links TRBV4-1 to TRBJ2-1, with TRBD2 matching over 15 bases. Trimming took 4 bases from V and 7 from J; bases not matched to a gene: 8. Per the germline V gene, CDR1 is MGHRA and CDR2 is YSYEKL. The CDR3 spans 17 residues. CDR3 amino acids: CASSPGLAGGPWNEQFF. CDR3 DNA: TGCGCCAGCAGCCCTGGACTAGCGGGGGGGCCTTGGAATGAGCAGTTCTTC.